The present T cell receptor (beta chain) was sequenced within a study of blood T cell repertoires in COVID-19. Patients from Seattle were sampled longitudinally, starting during active infection. Assay: immunoSEQ multiplex PCR; the TCRdb copy retains only in-frame clones and omits some. The data show hundreds of thousands of clones, with roughly 89% seen just once and roughly 1% held by the top ten. Sequenced: peripheral blood. The receptor was derived from a woman aged 40-49 years with COVID-19, enrolled during active disease.

The CDR3 sequence is CASSDRGRDYGYTF. The CDR3 nucleotides are TGTGCCAGCAGTGACAGGGGACGAGACTATGGCTACACCTTC. This chain connects TRBV28 to TRBJ1-2; 8 bases are a match to TRBD1. J lost 3 bases, V lost 5 bases, and 5 bases had no gene match. This CDR3 comprises 14 residues. The germline gives CDR1 MDHEN, CDR2 SYDVKM.